The sequence of this T cell receptor (beta chain) was determined in a study of blood T cell repertoires in COVID-19 (dated by TCRdb to the early 2020s). For the wider study: Samples covering the acute and convalescent phases of COVID-19 were provided by collaborators in the United States, Italy and Spain. The prospective study material was composed of cDNA or gDNA derived from T cells, B-cell-depleted T cells, or PBMCs. The dataset comprised deeply sampled blood TCRbeta repertoires from subjects exposed to, actively infected with, or recovered from COVID-19. The repertoires were released in a freely available public database meant as a resource for research on the immune response to SARS-CoV-2. The samples were drawn from two sources: the first 160 participants of the ongoing ImmuneRACE study, and over 950 subjects contributed by 6 global collaborators. Sample metadata almost always included a de-identified subject ID, COVID-19 status, age in years and sex. HLA class I and class II types, where available, came from metadata supplied by the sample provider rather than from assay-based typing.

As to this clone: Its antigen is still unknown. Within one base of it there is no much larger clone, and no base qualities were kept.

TCRbeta CDR3 regions were amplified from genomic DNA using the immunoSEQ Assay, a bias-controlled multiplex PCR. On the study's bioinformatics: Within the assay, amplification of reference gene primers was used to estimate how many nucleated cells each sample contained. Sequence reads were collapsed and filtered to measure the absolute abundance of every unique TCRbeta CDR3 rearrangement. For each sample, productive Simpson clonality was calculated as the square root of Simpson's diversity index across productive rearrangements. This is the immuneACCESS table as TCRdb keeps it, with only in-frame sequences that have V and J called. A part of the clones is gone; compared with another copy, unresolved V genes explain less than half, and the rest is unexplained. That table gives V, J and clone size, and the DNA gave D and trimming. Across this sample there are 210,000 or so clones, with 65% to 90% seen only once. The ten largest clones take up 8.5% to 10% of the sample.

Including cysteine and phenylalanine, the CDR3 has 15 amino acids. Only the CDR3 DNA is retained, 45 bases long and in frame from the first base. The germline V gene (reference sequence) supplies CDR1 LNHDA and CDR2 SQIVND. Unmatched junction bases come to 6, with V trimmed by 3 bases and J by 6 bases. Enrolling through a virtual design, the prospective study's participants ranged in age from roughly 18 to 95 years and lived across approximately 25 United States geographic areas. To assign participants to cohorts, the prospective study relied on clinical history that participants themselves reported in a screening survey and a study questionnaire. Mobile phlebotomists in the prospective study collected whole blood, serum and a nasopharyngeal or oropharyngeal swab from every participant. Prospective study participants could optionally give additional blood draws and questionnaires over a roughly 2-month period. Prospective study blood samples were shipped either frozen or at room temperature before DNA extraction.

Broader findings and caveats from the paper: Clinical and demographic metadata were provided uncurated, with the amount varying by source and participant.

The chain was built from TRBV19 and TRBJ2-1; TRBD1 aligns with 9 central bases. This TCR was recovered from a woman aged 45-59 years with acute COVID-19. Sequencing was done on a sample of PBMCs or T cells enriched from blood (not recorded which). The DNA is as follows: TGTGCCAGTAGTATGGGCGGGACAGGGTTCAATGAGCAGTTCTTC. Its protein product is CASSMGGTGFNEQFF. The CDR3, completed at both ends by the reference TRBV19 and TRBJ2-1 genes, gives the full variable domain DGGITQSPKYLFRKEGQNVTLSCEQNLNHDAMYWYRQDPGQGLRLIYYSQIVNDFQKGDIAEGYSVSREKKESFPLTVTSAQKNPTAFYLCASSMGGTGFNEQFFGPGTRLTVL.